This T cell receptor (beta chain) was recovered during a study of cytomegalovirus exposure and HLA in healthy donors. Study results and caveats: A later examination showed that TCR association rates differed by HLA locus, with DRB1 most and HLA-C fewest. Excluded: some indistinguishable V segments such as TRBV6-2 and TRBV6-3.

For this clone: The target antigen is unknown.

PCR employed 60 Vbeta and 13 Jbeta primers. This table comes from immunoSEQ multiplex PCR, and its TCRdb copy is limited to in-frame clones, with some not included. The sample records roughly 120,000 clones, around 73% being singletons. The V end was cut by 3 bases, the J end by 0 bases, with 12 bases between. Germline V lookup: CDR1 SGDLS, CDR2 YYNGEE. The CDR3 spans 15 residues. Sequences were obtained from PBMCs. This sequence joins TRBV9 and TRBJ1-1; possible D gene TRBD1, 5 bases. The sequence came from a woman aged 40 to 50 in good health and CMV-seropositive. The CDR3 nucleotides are TGTGCCAGCAGCGCCCGACAGACCTTGAACACTGAAGCTTTCTTT. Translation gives CASSARQTLNTEAFF.